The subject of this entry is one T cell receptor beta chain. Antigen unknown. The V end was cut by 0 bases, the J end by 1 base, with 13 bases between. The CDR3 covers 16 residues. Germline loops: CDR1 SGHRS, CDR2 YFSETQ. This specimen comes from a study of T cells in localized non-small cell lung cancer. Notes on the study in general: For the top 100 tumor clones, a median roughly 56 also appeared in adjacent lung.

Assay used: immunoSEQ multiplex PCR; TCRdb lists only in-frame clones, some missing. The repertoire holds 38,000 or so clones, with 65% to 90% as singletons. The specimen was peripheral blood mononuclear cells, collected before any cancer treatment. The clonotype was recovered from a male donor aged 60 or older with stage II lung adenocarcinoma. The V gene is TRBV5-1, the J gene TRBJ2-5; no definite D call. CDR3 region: CASSLDALSGQETQYF. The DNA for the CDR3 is TGCGCCAGCAGCTTGGATGCACTGTCGGGCCAAGAGACCCAGTACTTC.